This section outlines one TCR beta chain sequence together with its context. Its antigen is unidentified. This sample was included in a study of T cell repertoires in cytomegalovirus infection. In TCRdb, the reads were re-called with MiXCR into one record per CDR3 protein. Of approximately 1,000,000 distinct CDR3 sequences in the sample, approximately 30% are singletons; the top ten hold 10% to 15%. The CDR3 length is 14 residues. V was pared by 0 bases and J by 9 bases, with 15 bases between. Germline CDR1 reads DFQATT; CDR2 reads SNEGSKA (reference sequence). Sequenced material: cultured CD8+ T cells from PBMCs, taken from culture after CMV antigen stimulation. The sequence came from a human donor in good health (CMV status not recorded). Some clones in this sample may be carry-over from other donors' samples. The gene calls are TRBV20-1 and TRBJ1-5; D is unresolved. CDR3 in amino acids: CSARDRASPRPQHF. CDR3 in DNA: TGCAGTGCTAGAGATCGGGCTTCTCCGCGGCCCCAGCATTTT.